The source of this T cell receptor (beta chain) is a study of long-term antiretroviral therapy in people with HIV. The CDR3 sequence is 17 residues long. Trimming cost V 2 bases and J 3 bases, with 17 bases left between them. Germline loops: CDR1 SGHDT, CDR2 YYEEEE. Participants with HIV, all of them, were treated in the United States. A word on this clone: Antigen unknown.

Whole-study findings and limits: In the period from about 2003 to 2017, blood was collected, possibly under older ART regimens.

This was the immunoSEQ v3.0 assay at survey level. Sequencing aimed to cover roughly 40,000-50,000 T-cell genomes per sample. Here immunoSEQ multiplex PCR was the method, and the copy in TCRdb shows in-frame clones only, minus some. The sample contains about 33,000 clones, around 97% of which appear only once. This clonotype originated in a man aged 25 to 40 with HIV. The rearrangement joins TRBV5-6 to TRBJ2-2; unclear D gene. The material sequenced was unsorted PBMCs, taken 6.9 years after starting antiretroviral therapy. The CDR3 bases are TGTGCCAGCAGCTTTTTGCAGCACATTCGGTACACCGGGGAGCTGTTTTTT. Amino acid sequence: CASSFLQHIRYTGELFF.